A selection of T cell receptor beta chains follows, all from one sample in a study of cytomegalovirus exposure and HLA in healthy donors. Assay: immunoSEQ multiplex PCR; the TCRdb copy retains only in-frame clones and omits some. The table shows about 88,000 clones, with just under 90% occurring only once. The sample taken for sequencing was PBMCs. All receptors derive from a man aged 18 to 30 in good health and CMV-seronegative. Both conserved end residues are part of each CDR3. D genes are given only for firm matches. The size entry is marked missing in some rows and otherwise reads once, few, many or a size class.

.,TRBV7-8,TRBJ2-7,TRBD1,CASSYTKNRDSYYEQYF,TGTGCCAGCAGCTATACTAAAAACCGGGACAGCTACTACGAGCAGTACTTC
.,TRBV7-9,TRBJ1-2,.,CASSYSFGGYTF,TGTGCCAGCAGCTACTCCTTCGGGGGCTACACCTTC
.,TRBV7-9,TRBJ1-4,.,CASSLSEKSTNEKLFF,TGTGCCAGCAGCTTATCTGAGAAATCAACTAATGAAAAACTGTTTTTT
.,TRBV18,TRBJ2-7,.,CASSPLDRQDEQYF,TGTGCCAGCTCACCGCTGGATAGGCAGGACGAGCAGTACTTC
.,TRBV4-3,TRBJ1-3,TRBD1,CASSQGQGAAGNTIYF,TGCGCCAGCAGCCAGGGACAGGGGGCCGCAGGAAACACCATATATTTT
few,TRBV4-3,TRBJ1-4,.,CASSQTGNFEKLFF,TGCGCCAGCAGCCAAACAGGGAACTTTGAAAAACTGTTTTTT
.,TRBV28,TRBJ1-1,TRBD1,CASSGTATEAFF,TGTGCCAGCAGTGGGACAGCCACTGAAGCTTTCTTT
.,TRBV5-1,TRBJ2-2,.,CASSLDSWELFF,TGCGCCAGCAGCTTGGACTCGTGGGAGCTGTTTTTT
.,TRBV4-3,TRBJ2-1,TRBD2,CASSQDPGLAGLNEQFF,TGCGCCAGCAGCCAAGATCCGGGACTAGCGGGCTTAAATGAGCAGTTCTTC
.,TRBV28,TRBJ1-4,TRBD1,CASLDRNNEKLFF,TGTGCCAGCTTGGACAGGAATAATGAAAAACTGTTTTTT
.,TRBV11-2,TRBJ2-1,TRBD2,CASSLRGLASYNEQFF,TGTGCCAGCAGCTTAAGGGGACTAGCGTCCTACAATGAGCAGTTCTTC
.,TRBV5-3,TRBJ1-4,.,CARSRNDGSGTEKLFF,TGTGCCAGAAGCCGAAATGACGGCAGCGGAACTGAAAAACTGTTTTTT
.,TRBV5-1,TRBJ2-1,.,CASTQGGRFRNEQFF,TGCGCCAGCACACAGGGAGGGCGGTTTCGCAATGAGCAGTTCTTC
.,TRBV30,TRBJ1-5,.,CAWAGTGGLSQPQHF,TGTGCCTGGGCCGGAACGGGGGGCCTATCTCAGCCCCAGCATTTT
.,TRBV25-1,TRBJ1-1,.,CASSEQGLNTEAFF,TGTGCCAGCAGTGAGCAGGGGCTGAACACTGAAGCTTTCTTT